This T cell receptor (beta chain) is drawn from a study of siplizumab effects on memory and regulatory T cells. Study conclusions and caveats: Unstimulated subsets were the mapping target of only a minor fraction of alloreactive clones. Roughly 75-95% of proliferating CD4+ or CD8+ clones lacked a naive or memory phenotype that could be assigned.

Worth noting for this clone: Its antigen is as yet unknown.

Per germline, CDR1 SGHVS and CDR2 FQNEAQ. V lost 3 bases to trimming and J lost 5 bases; unmatched junction nucleotides: 5. The CDR3 covers 14 residues. Each sample had roughly 10^5 TCR templates assayed. The repertoire was sequenced with immunoSEQ multiplex PCR; TCRdb's copy has only in-frame clones and lacks some. This repertoire shows about 100,000 clones, over 90% found once; its top ten account for approximately 1.5%. The receptor was derived from a human donor in good health. The sequencing input was non-Treg CD4+ T cells sorted from blood. The chain has TRBV7-8 and TRBJ2-5; 8 nucleotides align to TRBD1. The CDR3 protein is CASSFLTGVETQYF. In DNA form, the CDR3 reads TGTGCCAGCAGCTTCCTGACAGGGGTCGAGACCCAGTACTTC.